The 29 T cell receptor beta chains in this list originate from one sample, sequenced in a study of T cells after yellow fever vaccination. A single record per CDR3 protein comes from TCRdb applying MiXCR to the 5' RACE reads. The table has hundreds of thousands of distinct CDR3 sequences, over 15% seen once. This material consisted of PBMCs, taken 15 days after the yellow fever booster vaccination. The receptors here all came from a man aged 30-40 years who received the YFV17D yellow fever vaccine.

This clonotype appeared a few times. J is TRBJ2-3 and V is TRBV11-2; D is undetermined. Germline CDR1 SGHAT, CDR2 FQNNGV. CDR3 length: 15 residues. Trimming stripped 2 bases from V and 1 base from J, with 10 bases between. The CDR3 is CASSLFTQGTDTQYF. The CDR3 DNA reads as TGTGCCAGCAGCTTATTTACCCAGGGCACAGATACGCAGTATTTT. The full variable domain, in which reference TRBV11-2 and TRBJ2-3 provide the parts outside the CDR3, is EAGVAQSPRYKIIEKRQSVAFWCNPISGHATLYWYQQILGQGPKLLIQFQNNGVVDDSQLPKDRFSAERLKGVDSTLKIQPAKLEDSAVYLCASSLFTQGTDTQYFGPGTRLTVL.

This clonotype has just a few counts. The V call is TRBV5-1, the J call TRBJ2-5; 11 bases are shared with TRBD2. CDR1 is SGHRS and CDR2 is YFSETQ in the germline V gene. CDR3 size: 16 residues. Losses at the gene ends were 2 bases for V and 3 bases for J; bases not matched to a gene: 6. This CDR3 is CASSFFVAGGEETQYF. The CDR3 DNA reads TGCGCCAGCAGCTTTTTCGTAGCGGGAGGGGAAGAGACCCAGTACTTC. The complete variable domain, with remaining parts taken from reference TRBV5-1 and TRBJ2-5, reads KAGVTQTPRYLIKTRGQQVTLSCSPISGHRSVSWYQQTPGQGLQFLFEYFSETQRNKGNFPGRFSGRQFSNSRSEMNVSTLELGDSALYLCASSFFVAGGEETQYFGPGTRLLVL.

The CDR3 DNA reads as TGTGCCAGCTCACCACTCGACACATCCTACGAGCAGTACTTC. Protein sequence: CASSPLDTSYEQYF. The chain employs TRBV18 and TRBJ2-7; D remains unclear. V was clipped by 1 base and J by 1 base, with 8 bases between them. In germline, CDR1 is KGHSH, CDR2 LQKENI. This CDR3 spans 14 amino acids. Using reference TRBV18 and TRBJ2-7 for the parts outside the CDR3, the full variable domain is NAGVMQNPRHLVRRRGQEARLRCSPMKGHSHVYWYRQLPEEGLKFMVYLQKENIIDESGMPKERFSAEFPKEGPSILRIQQVVRGDSAAYFCASSPLDTSYEQYFGPGTRLTVT.

The sample holds a few counts of this clonotype. The gene calls are TRBV7-2 and TRBJ2-3, with a possible D match to TRBD2 (6 bases). The germline V and J ends were trimmed by 3 bases and 2 bases, with 9 bases remaining between them. CDR3 length: 14 residues. Germline loops: CDR1 SGHTA, CDR2 FQGNSA. The CDR3 DNA reads TGTGCCAGCAGCTTTAGCGGATTCACAGATACGCAGTATTTT. Its translation: CASSFSGFTDTQYF. The full variable domain, its missing parts supplied by reference TRBV7-2 and TRBJ2-3, is GAGVSQSPSNKVTEKGKDVELRCDPISGHTALYWYRQSLGQGLEFLIYFQGNSAPDKSGLPSDRFSAERTGGSVSTLTIQRTQQEDSAVYLCASSFSGFTDTQYFGPGTRLTVL.

This clonotype was counted only a few times. CDR3 DNA: TGCGCCAGCAGTGATGTTCGGACTAGTATTTACAATGAGCAGTTCTTC. The encoded protein is CASSDVRTSIYNEQFF. The rearrangement links TRBV10-1 to TRBJ2-1, with 7 nucleotides matching TRBD2. Losses at the gene ends were 3 bases for V and 4 bases for J; bases not matched to a gene: 9. CDR3 size: 16 residues. The germline V gene has CDR1 WNHNN and CDR2 SYGVQD (reference sequence).

In its sample, this clonotype was seen a few times. The rearrangement uses TRBV3-1 and TRBJ2-7; no definite D call. V was shortened by 0 bases and J by 2 bases, with 14 bases between the two germline ends. Germline assignment: CDR1 LGHDT and CDR2 YNNKEL (reference sequence). There are 16 residues in the CDR3. The CDR3 protein is CASSQDSRRFTYEQYF. CDR3 sequence (DNA): TGTGCCAGCAGCCAAGATAGTCGAAGATTTACCTACGAGCAGTACTTC.

This clonotype showed up just a few times. The rearrangement joins TRBV7-3 to TRBJ2-5, with no clear D. The CDR3 totals 13 residues. The germline CDR1 and CDR2 sequences are SGHTA and FQGTGA. The V and J ends lost 6 bases and 1 base respectively, with 9 bases between them. The CDR3 coding sequence is TGTGCCAGCAGTAAAGAATTCCAAGAGACCCAGTACTTC. It yields the protein CASSKEFQETQYF.

The J gene is TRBJ2-3, the V gene TRBV11-2; the match to TRBD2 covers 7 bases. The CDR3 contains 15 residues. Trimming at V came to 3 bases and at J to 6 bases, leaving 9 bases not matched to a gene. Germline-derived CDR1 and CDR2 are SGHAT and FQNNGV. The CDR3 protein is CASSFGRRFRDTQYF. CDR3 DNA sequence: TGTGCCAGCAGCTTCGGGAGGAGGTTCCGGGATACGCAGTATTTT.

Only a few counts were recorded for this clonotype. The chain joins TRBV18 to TRBJ1-1; possibly TRBD1 for D (5 bases). Between the trimmed V and J ends, which lost 2 bases and 3 bases, there was a span of 13 bases. Germline V gene lookup returns CDR1 KGHSH and CDR2 LQKENI. CDR3 length equals 15 residues. The CDR3 spells CASSPVRVNYTEAFF. CDR3 in DNA: TGTGCCAGCTCACCAGTCAGGGTGAATTACACTGAAGCTTTCTTT.

This clonotype has only a few counts. The V call is TRBV5-1, the J call TRBJ2-7; 12 bases line up with TRBD2. The trim removed 4 bases at V and 2 bases at J, leaving 16 bases unmatched. Germline V gives CDR1 SGHRS, CDR2 YFSETQ. The CDR3 length is 19 residues. The CDR3 nucleotides are TGCGCCAGCAGCCTGCCCCCGGGTCAGAGGACTAGCGGGGCCTACGAGCAGTACTTC. It is translated as CASSLPPGQRTSGAYEQYF.

V and J are TRBV29-1 and TRBJ2-1; weak D call: TRBD2 (6 bases). This CDR3 is 12 amino acids long. The germline CDR1 and CDR2 sequences are SQVTM and ANQGSEA. The CDR3 reads CRFSGGNNEQFF. The CDR3, as DNA: TGCAGGTTTTCAGGCGGGAACAATGAGCAGTTCTTC.

This clonotype has a handful of counts. This chain links TRBV10-3 with TRBJ2-5, with TRBD2 identical over 8 bases. This CDR3 contains 15 residues. The germline V gene has CDR1 ENHRY and CDR2 SYGVKD. V dropped 6 bases and J dropped 4; count of bases not matched to a gene: 10. Written as DNA, the CDR3 is TGTGCCATCAGATCCTCGGGAGGGGTGGGAGAGACCCAGTACTTC. Translated: CAIRSSGGVGETQYF.

The chain carries TRBV7-2 and TRBJ2-7; D might be TRBD2 (6 bases). Germline-derived CDR1 and CDR2 are SGHTA and FQGNSA. Trimming left V 1 base short and J 5 bases short, with 12 bases between. CDR3 length: 14 amino acids. CDR3 in DNA: TGTGCCAGCAGCTTAGTCGGGGGAAGTAACGAGCAGTACTTC. This codes for CASSLVGGSNEQYF.

This clonotype has a handful of counts. The rearrangement joins TRBV15 to TRBJ2-3; D is possibly TRBD2 (6 bases). Trimming shortened V by 1 base and J by 1 base, and 15 bases separated the two germline ends. Germline loops: CDR1 LNHNV, CDR2 YYDKDF (reference sequence). The CDR3 runs 17 residues. The CDR3 DNA reads TGTGCCACCAGCAGAGCTGTTGGGGGGTTCGGCACAGATACGCAGTATTTT. It specifies CATSRAVGGFGTDTQYF.

This clonotype was counted between two and nine times. The genes are TRBV20-1 and TRBJ1-1; 7 bases map to TRBD1. Trimming at V came to 3 bases and at J to 6 bases, leaving 13 bases not matched to a gene. Germline V gives CDR1 DFQATT, CDR2 SNEGSKA (reference sequence). CDR3 length: 15 residues. The CDR3 region has the DNA TGCAGTGCTAGGGATTACGGGGGACAGAGGGCTGAAGCTTTCTTT. It codes for CSARDYGGQRAEAFF.

This clonotype was recorded a few times. The chain employs TRBV28 and TRBJ2-7, with 8 bases fitting TRBD1. The CDR3 covers 17 residues. Losses at the gene ends were 5 bases for V and 0 bases for J; bases not matched to a gene: 12. Germline lookup yields CDR1 MDHEN and CDR2 SYDVKM. The CDR3 DNA reads as TGTGCCAGCAGTCCTCCCCGACAGGGGCCGAGCTCCTACGAGCAGTACTTC. The encoded protein is CASSPPRQGPSSYEQYF.

J is TRBJ2-5 and V is TRBV30, with 13 bases fitting TRBD2. Germline V lookup: CDR1 GTSNPN, CDR2 SVGIG (reference sequence). CDR3 size: 18 residues. Trimming cost V 0 bases and J 5 bases; bases outside gene matches: 12. CDR3 amino acids: CAWSVSPPGTSGAETQYF. CDR3 coding DNA: TGTGCCTGGAGTGTCTCTCCTCCCGGGACTAGCGGGGCGGAGACCCAGTACTTC.

With regard to this clonotype: A read error may produce the germline difference seen at one junction end. The chain links TRBV7-2 to TRBJ2-7; 8 positions agree with TRBD1. CDR1 SGHTA and CDR2 FQGNSA come from the germline V gene. The CDR3 is made up of 17 amino acids. The CDR3 DNA reads as TGTGCCAGCAGCCCCACAGGGGGGCTTAGAAGCTCCTACGAGCGGTACTTC. It encodes CASSPTGGLRSSYERYF.

This clonotype appeared many times. The gene calls are TRBV20-1 and TRBJ2-7; D remains unclear. Germline CDR1 reads DFQATT; CDR2 reads SNEGSKA (reference sequence). Trimming took 1 base from V and 0 from J, leaving 4 bases between them. The CDR3 has 12 residues. In DNA form, the CDR3 reads TGCAGTGCTAGAGGGAGCTCCTACGAGCAGTACTTC. It yields the protein CSARGSSYEQYF.

This clonotype showed up just a few times. The gene calls are TRBV29-1 and TRBJ2-2; D possibly corresponds to TRBD2 (6 bases). The CDR3 extends over 14 amino acids. V lost 2 bases and J 4 bases, leaving 11 bases between the germline ends. Per the germline V gene, CDR1 is SQVTM and CDR2 is ANQGSEA. CDR3 nucleotide sequence: TGCAGCGTTGAACCCCGGGAGCGCACCGGGGAGCTGTTTTTT. It specifies CSVEPRERTGELFF.

This clonotype was picked up a small number of times. This rearrangement joins TRBV12-3 or TRBV12-4 to TRBJ1-5; D ambiguous. V lost 5 bases, J lost 6 bases, and 8 bases lay in between. The CDR3 consists of 12 residues. CDR3 region: CASSTETQPQHF. The CDR3 DNA reads as TGTGCCAGCAGTACGGAGACTCAGCCCCAGCATTTT.

The rearrangement links TRBV24-1 to TRBJ2-3, with TRBD2 as a possible D gene (6 bases). Between the trimmed V and J ends, which lost 4 bases and 5 bases, there was a span of 15 bases. Germline V gene data show CDR1 as KGHDR and CDR2 as SFDVKD. The length of the CDR3 is 15 residues. CDR3 amino acids: CATSDARRAVDTQYF. In DNA, the CDR3 is TGTGCCACCAGTGACGCCCGGAGGGCGGTAGATACGCAGTATTTT.

The chain combines TRBV20-1 with TRBJ1-4; D is perhaps TRBD1 (6 bases). The CDR3 length is 14 residues. The germline V gene has CDR1 DFQATT and CDR2 SNEGSKA (reference sequence). Deletions cut 2 bases from V and 3 bases from J, with 10 bases between. The CDR3 region has the DNA TGCAGTGCTAGACAGGGGTCCCCTAATGAAAAACTGTTTTTT. Translation gives CSARQGSPNEKLFF.

The chain links TRBV20-1 to TRBJ2-7; 7 bases match TRBD2. This CDR3 is built from 14 residues. The V gene's germline CDR1 is DFQATT and CDR2 SNEGSKA (reference sequence). J lost 11 bases, V lost 0 bases, and 13 bases had no gene match. The CDR3 DNA follows: TGCAGTGCTAGAGATGAGGGGAGGGCCCTTCGAGAGTACTTC. It yields the protein CSARDEGRALREYF.

This clonotype was picked up many times. This rearrangement joins TRBV30 to TRBJ1-3; D gene unclear. The germline V and J ends were trimmed by 1 base and 4 bases, with 17 bases remaining between them. This CDR3 has 16 amino acids. From germline, CDR1 is GTSNPN and CDR2 SVGIG (reference sequence). The CDR3 is CAWSDSRGNWGNTIYF. CDR3 DNA sequence: TGTGCCTGGAGTGACTCTCGGGGTAACTGGGGAAACACCATATATTTT.

This chain's CDR3 is CASSLETVYEQYF. CDR3 in DNA: TGTGCCAGCAGCTTAGAGACCGTCTACGAGCAGTACTTC. The chain is built from TRBV7-9 and TRBJ2-7; no clear D. CDR1 is SEHNR, CDR2 FQNEAQ, per germline (reference sequence). V was shortened by 1 base and J by 3 bases, with 7 bases between the two germline ends. CDR3 length: 13 amino acids.

This clonotype was found a few times. This chain connects TRBV6-1 to TRBJ2-7, with TRBD2 matching 7 bases. The J segment lost 2 bases and the V segment lost 8 bases, leaving 3 bases of the junction unmatched. Germline-derived CDR1 and CDR2 are MNHNS and SASEGT. The CDR3 length is 12 residues. The CDR3 coding sequence is TGTGCCAGCCGGGGGGATACCTACGAGCAGTACTTC. This translates into CASRGDTYEQYF.

This clonotype was detected only a few times. The chain links TRBV2 to TRBJ1-2; no clear D. V lost 6 bases, J lost 0 bases, and 14 bases lay in between. CDR1 and CDR2 (germline): SNHLY, FYNNEI. The CDR3 length is 15 residues. The CDR3 loop is CASSLGRPANYGYTF. Here the CDR3 DNA reads TGTGCCAGCAGCCTCGGGAGACCTGCTAACTATGGCTACACCTTC.

The chain links TRBV27 to TRBJ2-1; TRBD2 agrees at 7 bases. The CDR3 totals 16 residues. From germline, CDR1 is MNHEY and CDR2 SMNVEV (reference sequence). V lost 1 base to trimming and J lost 5 bases; unmatched junction nucleotides: 8. The CDR3 loop reads CASSLYRTSYHNEQFF. The CDR3 DNA reads TGTGCCAGCAGTTTATATCGGACTAGTTATCACAATGAGCAGTTCTTC.